The 31 T cell receptor beta chains presented below share a single source sample, sequenced in a study of CD8+CD57+ T cells in acquired aplastic anemia. The TCR beta profiling, which covered VDJ combination and CDR3 sequence, was carried out using genomic DNA as the template. TCRdb recomputed calls from the reads with MiXCR, one row per CDR3 protein. The data hold roughly 120,000 distinct CDR3 sequences, with roughly 55% observed a single time. Patients chosen for sequencing had shown CD8+CD57+ cell expansion by flow cytometry. Sequenced sample: sorted CD4+, CD8+, or CD8+CD57+ T cells (not recorded which) from PBMCs. These receptors came from a human donor with aplastic anemia.

The CDR3 region has the DNA TGTGCCACCAGCAAGAGGGACAGGGAGCAGTTCTTC. Encoded protein: CATSKRDREQFF. The chain uses TRBV15 and TRBJ2-1; 8 nucleotides line up with TRBD1. The CDR3 totals 12 residues. Trimming removed 4 bases from V and 10 bases from J; junction bases left unmatched: 3. Looked up from germline, CDR1 is LNHNV and CDR2 is YYDKDF (reference sequence).

CDR3 loop: CASLQGLTEAFF. The DNA of the CDR3 is TGTGCCAGCCTTCAGGGGTTAACTGAAGCTTTCTTT. The chain has TRBV19 and TRBJ1-1; D may be TRBD1 (6 bases). Trimming cost V 9 bases and J 5 bases, with 13 bases left between them. CDR1 is LNHDA, CDR2 SQIVND, per germline (reference sequence). This CDR3 has 12 residues.

This chain uses TRBV20-1 with TRBJ2-7, with D perhaps given as TRBD1 or TRBD2 (5 bases each). Trimming took 3 bases from V and 0 from J, leaving 12 bases between them. This CDR3 has 14 residues. Germline loops: CDR1 DFQATT, CDR2 SNEGSKA (reference sequence). Here the CDR3 reads CSASRDPYSYEQYF. The CDR3 DNA sequence: TGCAGTGCTAGCCGGGACCCATACTCCTACGAGCAGTACTTC.

DNA for the CDR3: TGCAGTGCTAAAAGCCTGGAGACTAGCGGGAGGGAGACCCAGTACTTC. Translating gives CSAKSLETSGRETQYF. The chain couples TRBV20-1 to TRBJ2-5; 13 bases fit TRBD2. This CDR3 region has 16 residues. Germline V gives CDR1 DFQATT, CDR2 SNEGSKA (reference sequence). The V and J ends lost 4 bases and 5 bases, in that order; junction bases with no gene match: 10.

The rearrangement uses TRBV5-1 and TRBJ2-2; 7 nucleotides align to TRBD1. The CDR3 has 17 residues. CDR1 and CDR2 from the germline V gene are SGHRS and YFSETQ. Trimming at V came to 0 bases and at J to 1 base, leaving 6 bases not matched to a gene. The CDR3 sequence: CASSLGDRGLNTGELFF. The CDR3 DNA reads TGCGCCAGCAGCTTGGGGGACAGAGGTTTGAACACCGGGGAGCTGTTTTTT.

Regarding this clonotype: The junction differs from germline at one of its ends, possibly a read error. This sequence joins TRBV6-5 and TRBJ1-2; D is unresolved. The CDR3 covers 16 residues. The germline V gene encodes CDR1 MNHEY and CDR2 SVGAGI. Written as DNA, the CDR3 is TGCGCCAGCAGTTACTCAACCGGGCAGCCGTCTGGTGGCTACACCTTC. Its protein product is CASSYSTGQPSGGYTF.

This clonotype was detected only a few times. V gene TRBV25-1 combines with J gene TRBJ2-7, with TRBD1 matching 7 bases. Germline V gene sequence: CDR1 MGHDK, CDR2 SYGVNS. The CDR3 has 15 amino acids. V shed 5 bases, J shed 0 bases, and the junction held 7 bases outside the gene matches. CDR3 DNA sequence: TGTGCCAGCAGTCGGGACAGATTGAGCTCCTACGAGCAGTACTTC. Its protein is CASSRDRLSSYEQYF.

This clonotype was seen a handful of times. V and J are TRBV27 and TRBJ1-1; D is unclear. The CDR3 is made up of 14 amino acids. Per the germline V gene, CDR1 is MNHEY and CDR2 is SMNVEV (reference sequence). V was trimmed by 6 bases and J by 6 bases, leaving 17 bases between them. CDR3 protein: CASSPSIGMAEAFF. The DNA for the CDR3 is TGTGCCAGCAGCCCATCCATTGGGATGGCTGAAGCTTTCTTT.

Concerning this clonotype: At one end the junction does not follow the germline gene, possibly because of a read error. This chain joins TRBV10-2 and TRBJ2-2; possible D gene TRBD1, 7 bases. Germline V gene data show CDR1 as WSHSY and CDR2 as SAAADI. This CDR3 comprises 15 residues. This CDR3 is CASSGGTESMGELFF. DNA of the CDR3: TGCGCAAGCAGTGGAGGGACAGAGTCAATGGGGGAGCTGTTTTTT.

This clonotype was detected many times. This chain joins TRBV6-1 and TRBJ2-1; 10 bases fit TRBD2. Germline V gives CDR1 MNHNS, CDR2 SASEGT. The CDR3 loop spans 16 amino acids. The J segment lost 4 bases and the V segment lost 6 bases, leaving 9 bases of the junction unmatched. CDR3 DNA sequence: TGTGCCAGCAGGAGGGGGGTAGCGGGGGGTTACAATGAGCAGTTCTTC. This gives the protein CASRRGVAGGYNEQFF.

This clonotype was detected many times. The V call is TRBV19, the J call TRBJ1-1, with 9 bases lining up with TRBD1. This CDR3 region has 17 residues. The germline CDR1 and CDR2 sequences are LNHDA and SQIVND (reference sequence). Unmatched junction bases numbered 12, after V lost 3 bases and J lost 4 bases. The CDR3 sequence is CASSIVFRTGEGTEAFF. The CDR3 nucleotides are TGTGCCAGTAGTATTGTCTTTAGGACAGGGGAGGGCACTGAAGCTTTCTTT.

This clonotype appeared once. This rearrangement joins TRBV5-1 to TRBJ1-3; 8 nucleotides agree with TRBD1. Looked up from germline, CDR1 is SGHRS and CDR2 is YFSETQ. The CDR3 has 15 amino acids. After removal of 1 base from V and 6 bases from J, the junction contained 6 bases not matched to a gene. CDR3 sequence (DNA): TGCGCCAGCAGCTTGTCGGGGCAGGGGGCAAACACCATATATTTT. It translates to CASSLSGQGANTIYF.

The chain recombines TRBV27 with TRBJ1-5; D unclear. Germline CDR1 MNHEY, CDR2 SMNVEV (reference sequence). The CDR3 is 15 residues long. Trimming shortened V by 4 bases and J by 3 bases, and 13 bases separated the two germline ends. CDR3 sequence reads: CASSSIQRINQPQHF. In nucleotides, the CDR3 is TGTGCCAGCAGTTCCATACAGAGAATCAATCAGCCCCAGCATTTT.

This clonotype was found a few times. The chain joins TRBV6-1 to TRBJ1-4, with TRBD1 as a possible D gene (5 bases). Germline loops: CDR1 MNHNS, CDR2 SASEGT. V lost 6 bases to trimming and J lost 5 bases, with 13 bases between them. This CDR3 has 14 residues. The CDR3 spells CASRLQGENEKLFF. CDR3 coding DNA: TGTGCCAGCAGATTACAAGGGGAAAATGAAAAACTGTTTTTT.

This clonotype was seen a handful of times. The chain's CDR3 is CSARAPKRGGYEQYF. CDR3 bases: TGCAGTGCTAGAGCCCCCAAGCGGGGGGGCTACGAGCAGTACTTC. This chain connects TRBV20-1 to TRBJ2-7; TRBD2 matches at 10 bases. The germline gives CDR1 DFQATT, CDR2 SNEGSKA (reference sequence). There are 15 residues in the CDR3. Trimming cost V 1 base and J 3 bases; bases outside gene matches: 6.

To note about this clonotype: A read error may account for a junction end that differs from germline. The chain uses TRBV6-1 and TRBJ1-1, with TRBD1 matching 7 bases. In germline, CDR1 is MNHNS, CDR2 SASEGT. This CDR3 has 12 residues. The CDR3 DNA reads TGTGCCATCAGTGACGGGAGGACAGGAGCTTTCTTT. It is translated as CAISDGRTGAFF.

Written as DNA, the CDR3 is TGTGCCACCAGCAGAGATCTTCATAACTATGGCTACACCTTC. Protein: CATSRDLHNYGYTF. J is TRBJ1-2 and V is TRBV15; D gene unclear. Germline lookup yields CDR1 LNHNV and CDR2 YYDKDF (reference sequence). This CDR3 contains 14 residues. The V end lost 0 bases, the J end lost 1 base, and 6 bases lay between the germline ends.

This clonotype occurred once. The rearrangement joins TRBV20-1 to TRBJ2-1; TRBD1 might be the D (5 bases). The length of the CDR3 is 10 residues. Germline lookup yields CDR1 DFQATT and CDR2 SNEGSKA (reference sequence). Deletions cut 7 bases from V and 8 bases from J, with 9 bases between. CDR3 coding DNA: TGCAGTGGGGGCCAGGATGAGCAGTTCTTC. Protein: CSGGQDEQFF.

This clonotype was seen just once. V and J are TRBV4-1 and TRBJ1-5; D may be TRBD1 (6 bases). The V and J ends lost 0 bases and 7 bases respectively, with 13 bases between them. The CDR3 has 15 residues. Germline V gene sequence: CDR1 MGHRA, CDR2 YSYEKL. CDR3 DNA sequence: TGCGCCAGCAGCCAAGATTTTGGACAGCTCCAGCCCCAGCATTTT. It is translated as CASSQDFGQLQPQHF.

This chain connects TRBV15 to TRBJ1-2; no firm D call. The CDR3 length is 12 residues. Trimming shortened V by 2 bases and J by 4 bases, and 5 bases separated the two germline ends. The germline CDR1 and CDR2 sequences are LNHNV and YYDKDF (reference sequence). This CDR3 reads CATSRNGYGYTF. CDR3 sequence (DNA): TGTGCCACCAGCAGAAACGGCTATGGCTACACCTTC.

This clonotype turned up a few times. The V and J genes are TRBV4-1 and TRBJ2-2; D possibly corresponds to TRBD2 (5 bases). Trimming removed 1 base from V and 3 bases from J, with 12 bases in between. There are 16 residues in the CDR3. In germline, CDR1 is MGHRA, CDR2 YSYEKL. The CDR3 loop reads CASSQGVSAYTGELFF. The CDR3 nucleotides are TGCGCCAGCAGCCAAGGGGTTAGCGCATACACCGGGGAGCTGTTTTTT.

The genes are TRBV7-2 and TRBJ1-1, with a weak D call TRBD1 (6 bases). The CDR3 sequence is 15 residues long. V dropped 4 bases and J dropped 1 base, with 13 bases sitting between them. The germline V gene has CDR1 SGHTA and CDR2 FQGNSA. The CDR3 loop reads CASSSEYRANTEAFF. Here the CDR3 DNA reads TGTGCCAGCAGCTCCGAATACAGGGCGAACACTGAAGCTTTCTTT. Full variable domain (outside the CDR3, taken from reference TRBV7-2 and TRBJ1-1): GAGVSQSPSNKVTEKGKDVELRCDPISGHTALYWYRQSLGQGLEFLIYFQGNSAPDKSGLPSDRFSAERTGGSVSTLTIQRTQQEDSAVYLCASSSEYRANTEAFFGQGTRLTVV.

The chain couples TRBV5-8 to TRBJ2-7, with 7 bases that match TRBD1. The CDR3 loop spans 12 amino acids. Trimming at V came to 4 bases and at J to 6 bases, leaving 4 bases not matched to a gene. In germline, CDR1 is SGHTS, CDR2 YDEGEE. The CDR3 DNA sequence: TGTGCCAGCAGCCTAACAGGGGTCGAGCAGTACTTC. Encoded protein: CASSLTGVEQYF.

The rearrangement links TRBV20-1 to TRBJ2-7, with D tentatively TRBD2 (6 bases). Germline lookup yields CDR1 DFQATT and CDR2 SNEGSKA (reference sequence). V lost 0 bases, J lost 11 bases, and 17 bases lay in between. The CDR3 has 13 residues. The CDR3 DNA is TGCAGTGCTAGAGATTCGACTAGACCGCGAAAGTACTTC. Residues: CSARDSTRPRKYF.

This clonotype was counted a single time. The gene calls are TRBV2 and TRBJ2-2; D not certain. There are 14 residues in the CDR3. Germline CDR1 reads SNHLY; CDR2 reads FYNNEI. The V gene lost 4 bases and the J gene lost 1 base, with 7 bases spanning the gap. CDR3: CASSVRQNTGELFF. The CDR3 DNA is TGTGCCAGCAGTGTACGACAGAACACCGGGGAGCTGTTTTTT. Together with reference TRBV2 and TRBJ2-2, the CDR3 gives the full variable domain: EPEVTQTPSHQVTQMGQEVILRCVPISNHLYFYWYRQILGQKVEFLVSFYNNEISEKSEIFDDQFSVERPDGSNFTLKIRSTKLEDSAMYFCASSVRQNTGELFFGEGSRLTVL.

Concerning this clonotype: The CDR3 does not close with the conserved phenylalanine or tryptophan, likely indicating a read error. The chain combines TRBV7-2 with TRBJ2-7; no clear D. Germline loops: CDR1 SGHTA, CDR2 FQGNSA. The CDR3 is made up of 15 amino acids. The CDR3 spells CDSSLNPGPIYEQYL. DNA for the CDR3: TGTGACAGCAGCTTAAATCCAGGCCCCATCTACGAGCAGTACCTC.

J is TRBJ2-3 and V is TRBV7-9; either TRBD1 or TRBD2 may fit D (5 bases each). The CDR3 consists of 14 residues. Germline CDR1 and CDR2: SEHNR and FQNEAQ (reference sequence). V lost 3 bases and J lost 5, with 12 bases in between. The CDR3 reads CASSLNGARDTQYF. The CDR3 DNA follows: TGTGCCAGCAGCTTGAACGGGGCGCGAGATACGCAGTATTTT.

The chain joins TRBV9 to TRBJ2-7; TRBD1 matches at 7 bases. The trim removed 2 bases at V and 5 bases at J, leaving 10 bases unmatched. CDR3 length: 15 residues. Germline CDR1 reads SGDLS; CDR2 reads YYNGEE. The CDR3 reads CASSVTGEVIDEQYF. Written as DNA, the CDR3 is TGTGCCAGCAGCGTCACAGGGGAAGTAATCGACGAGCAGTACTTC.

The rearrangement joins TRBV2 to TRBJ2-1; either TRBD1 or TRBD2 may fit D (6 bases each). Trimming stripped 4 bases from V and 8 bases from J, with 15 bases between. The length of the CDR3 is 14 residues. Germline values: CDR1 SNHLY, CDR2 FYNNEI. The CDR3 region is CASSGGLGGDEQFF. CDR3 bases: TGTGCCAGCAGTGGGGGGCTGGGGGGCGATGAGCAGTTCTTC.

The sample holds many counts of this clonotype. The chain carries TRBV13 and TRBJ1-6; weak D call: TRBD1 (5 bases). Germline V lookup: CDR1 PRHDT, CDR2 FYEKMQ (reference sequence). With 5 bases removed from V and 10 bases from J, the gap between germline ends came to 9 bases. This CDR3 is 12 amino acids long. CDR3 in amino acids: CASSQGESPLHF. The CDR3 DNA reads as TGTGCCAGCAGCCAGGGTGAATCACCCCTCCACTTT.

This chain links TRBV14 with TRBJ2-1, with 8 bases matching TRBD2. The germline V gene encodes CDR1 SGHDN and CDR2 FVKESK. The CDR3 has 16 amino acids. Trimming took 7 bases from V and 6 from J; bases not matched to a gene: 14. CDR3 bases: TGTGCCAGCACCACCGACAGACTAGCGCGGGGCAATGAGCAGTTCTTC. Encoded protein: CASTTDRLARGNEQFF.